This T cell receptor beta chain comes out of a study of Ad26.COV2.S vaccination and SARS-CoV-2 variants. Overall study results and limits: Vaccinees displayed broader spike-specific TCR repertoires than placebo recipients. Analytic work on TCR breadth and depth might have understated the full extent of total T cell responses. Breadth, reportedly substantial, characterized the spike-specific CD8+ and CD4+ T cell responses after vaccination.

V was pared by 5 bases and J by 0 bases, with 7 bases between. Per the germline V gene, CDR1 is MNHNY and CDR2 is SVGAGI (reference sequence). CDR3 length: 13 residues. This clone appeared once. Its target is unknown. Here immunoSEQ multiplex PCR was the method, and the copy in TCRdb shows in-frame clones only, minus some. This table has more than 150,000 clones, around 90% appearing once. The chain carries TRBV6-6 and TRBJ1-2; D possibly corresponds to TRBD1 (5 bases). This TCR was recovered from a human donor who had recovered from COVID-19. The sample was peripheral blood, taken after recovery from COVID-19. In DNA form, the CDR3 reads TGTGCCAGCAGTCGGGACCCTAACTATGGCTACACCTTC. Translation: CASSRDPNYGYTF.